This TCR beta chain comes out of a study of shared clonotypes between healthy human individuals. Produced via immunoSEQ multiplex PCR; TCRdb's table is partial and in-frame only. The table shows some 1.1 million clones, with 60% to 80% occurring only once. The CDR3 length is 13 residues. Germline CDR1 SNHLY, CDR2 FYNNEI. As for this clone: Germline is not matched at one junction end, which may reflect a read error.

This chain connects TRBV2 to TRBJ2-3; 7 bases fit TRBD1. This sequence originates from a man between 18 and 35 years old in good health. Some clones in this sample may be carry-over from other donors' samples. Specimen: memory CD4+ T cells from PBMCs. Documented subset: CD45RA-negative fraction. The CDR3 DNA reads TGTGCCAGCAGCCGGGACAGCAGAGATACGCAGTATTTT. The encoded protein is CASSRDSRDTQYF.